The clone carrying this T cell receptor (beta chain) was found once. As originally analysed: Estimation of nucleated cell counts relied on the amplification of reference gene primers. Clones were sequenced by immunoSEQ multiplex PCR, and TCRdb holds only the in-frame ones, with some missing. D and trimming come from the DNA, and the V and J calls and clone size come from that table. The sample has tens of thousands of clones, 85% to 90% seen once; the top ten hold roughly 15%. CDR3 length equals 13 residues. Trimming removed 0 bases from V and 6 bases from J, with 7 bases in between. CDR1 and CDR2 from the germline V gene are SGHRS and YFSETQ. The data belong to a study of blood T cell repertoires in COVID-19. About the study: The samples span acute and convalescent COVID-19 from the United States, Italy and Spain. Sources were T cells, B-cell-depleted T cells, or PBMCs; the material itself was cDNA or gDNA.

This receptor was taken from a human donor in a cohort sampled during active COVID-19. The chain uses TRBV5-1 and TRBJ2-1; D remains unclear. Sequenced input: peripheral blood. In nucleotides, the CDR3 is TGCGCCAGCAGCTTGGGCAACAGCAATGAGCAGTTCTTC. As protein: CASSLGNSNEQFF.